These 22 T cell receptor beta chains were all obtained from the same sample, sequenced in a study of T cell clones after liver transplantation. Produced via immunoSEQ multiplex PCR; TCRdb's table is partial and in-frame only. In the table there are roughly 100,000 clones, 75% to 85% of which are singletons. Sample: CD4+ T cells from blood, taken before liver transplant. Every receptor here comes from a human donor who received a liver transplant.

The chain recombines TRBV19 with TRBJ1-3; 7 bases match TRBD1. CDR1 is LNHDA, CDR2 SQIVND, per germline (reference sequence). V lost 4 bases and J lost 8; bases outside the gene matches: 8. CDR3 length: 14 amino acids. CDR3 region: CASSTTGKLDTIYF. The DNA of the CDR3 is TGTGCCAGTAGTACGACAGGGAAATTGGACACCATATATTTT.

The CDR3 nucleotides are TGTGCCAGCAGCCGGACAGGGTGGTCGTCTGAGCAGTACTTC. Translation: CASSRTGWSSEQYF. The chain has TRBV5-6 and TRBJ2-7; 8 bases are a match to TRBD1. V dropped 4 bases and J dropped 7; count of bases not matched to a gene: 10. This CDR3 contains 14 residues. CDR1 is SGHDT, CDR2 YYEEEE, per germline.

The chain couples TRBV7-2 to TRBJ2-7; D not certain. Trimming left V 4 bases short and J 3 bases short, with 10 bases between. Germline lookup yields CDR1 SGHTA and CDR2 FQGNSA. This CDR3 has 13 residues. Here the CDR3 reads CASSSGWNYEQYF. Written as DNA, the CDR3 is TGTGCCAGCAGCTCGGGCTGGAACTACGAGCAGTACTTC.

The chain carries TRBV27 and TRBJ1-4; 7 nucleotides line up with TRBD1. V was clipped by 8 bases and J by 4 bases; unmatched bases: 10. CDR3 length: 15 residues. Germline V gives CDR1 MNHEY, CDR2 SMNVEV (reference sequence). The CDR3 nucleotides read TGTGCCAGCCGCCCTGGGGACAGAGATAATGAAAAACTGTTTTTT. This encodes CASRPGDRDNEKLFF. Full variable domain (remainder filled in from reference TRBV27 and TRBJ1-4): EAQVTQNPRYLITVTGKKLTVTCSQNMNHEYMSWYRQDPGLGLRQIYYSMNVEVTDKGDVPEGYKVSRKEKRNFPLILESPSPNQTSLYFCASRPGDRDNEKLFFGSGTQLSVL.

V gene TRBV7-2 combines with J gene TRBJ2-7; D may be TRBD2 (5 bases). Germline-derived CDR1 and CDR2 are SGHTA and FQGNSA. The CDR3 runs 13 residues. V lost 5 bases, J lost 3 bases, and 11 bases lay in between. This chain's CDR3 is CASSPGISYEQYF. CDR3 sequence (DNA): TGTGCCAGCAGCCCGGGGATAAGCTACGAGCAGTACTTC.

This clone occurred once. The CDR3 sequence is CASSHPAQMNTEAFF. The CDR3 DNA sequence: TGTGCCAGCAGCCATCCCGCGCAGATGAACACTGAAGCTTTCTTT. This chain links TRBV27 with TRBJ1-1; D not resolved. The germline V gene encodes CDR1 MNHEY and CDR2 SMNVEV (reference sequence). V was cut by 6 bases and J by 0 bases, with 14 bases left in between. The CDR3 is 15 amino acids.

The chain combines TRBV19 with TRBJ2-1; D may be TRBD1 or TRBD2 (5 bases each). The CDR3 loop spans 12 amino acids. Trimming took off 3 bases at V and 8 bases at J, with 8 bases between the two ends. The V gene's germline CDR1 is LNHDA and CDR2 SQIVND (reference sequence). The CDR3 sequence: CASSIQGDEQFF. The DNA for the CDR3 is TGTGCCAGTAGTATCCAGGGAGATGAGCAGTTCTTC. The full variable domain, rest sourced from reference TRBV19 and TRBJ2-1, is DGGITQSPKYLFRKEGQNVTLSCEQNLNHDAMYWYRQDPGQGLRLIYYSQIVNDFQKGDIAEGYSVSREKKESFPLTVTSAQKNPTAFYLCASSIQGDEQFFGPGTRLTVL.

The table lists this clone with a count of one. V usage is TRBV7-6 and J usage is TRBJ2-5; D not certain. Germline V gene lookup returns CDR1 SGHVS and CDR2 FNYEAQ. This CDR3 is 12 amino acids long. Trimming took off 6 bases at V and 2 bases at J, with 7 bases between the two ends. The CDR3 reads CASSYTQETQYF. CDR3 bases: TGTGCCAGCAGTTATACTCAAGAGACCCAGTACTTC. The whole variable domain, filled in from reference TRBV7-6 and TRBJ2-5, reads GAGVSQSPRYKVTKRGQDVALRCDPISGHVSLYWYRQALGQGPEFLTYFNYEAQQDKSGLPNDRFSAERPEGSISTLTIQRTEQRDSAMYRCASSYTQETQYFGPGTRLLVL.

The CDR3 DNA reads as TGTGCCAGCAGCTTAGCGGGTACTTACGAGCAGTACTTC. It is translated as CASSLAGTYEQYF. The chain recombines TRBV7-8 with TRBJ2-7, with D unclear. The ends were cut back, 0 bases at V and 4 bases at J, with 7 bases in the middle. Germline CDR1 and CDR2: SGHVS and FQNEAQ. The CDR3 is 13 residues long.

The chain recombines TRBV19 with TRBJ1-4; TRBD1 is a possible D gene (6 bases). Germline CDR1 and CDR2: LNHDA and SQIVND (reference sequence). V was cut by 5 bases and J by 2 bases, with 9 bases left in between. The CDR3 length is 14 residues. The CDR3 loop is CASSWGATNEKLFF. CDR3 bases: TGTGCCAGTAGTTGGGGGGCGACTAATGAAAAACTGTTTTTT.

The chain has TRBV27 and TRBJ2-7; TRBD1 matches 7 bases. Germline V CDR1 and CDR2: MNHEY, SMNVEV (reference sequence). V lost 2 bases to trimming and J lost 6 bases; unmatched junction nucleotides: 7. This CDR3 has 14 amino acids. The CDR3 region is CASSLGKQGREQYF. The DNA of the CDR3 is TGTGCCAGCAGTTTAGGGAAACAGGGGCGCGAGCAGTACTTC.

The chain is built from TRBV15 and TRBJ2-5, with 7 positions matching TRBD2. V lost 5 bases and J lost 3; bases outside the gene matches: 6. This CDR3 has 14 amino acids. CDR1 and CDR2 from the germline V gene are LNHNV and YYDKDF (reference sequence). The CDR3 nucleotides are TGTGCCACCAGCCCGGGGGGAGCGGAAGAGACCCAGTACTTC. It specifies CATSPGGAEETQYF.

V gene TRBV12-5 combines with J gene TRBJ1-2; D unresolved. Trimming pared 4 bases from V and 0 bases from J, leaving 9 bases between. Germline V lookup: CDR1 LGHNT, CDR2 FRNRAP. CDR3 length: 14 residues. In DNA, the CDR3 is TGTGCTAGTGGTTCGGACCCCACTAACTATGGCTACACCTTC. It encodes CASGSDPTNYGYTF.

This clone was detected a few times. The rearrangement joins TRBV7-8 to TRBJ1-5, with D uncertain. Deletions cut 2 bases from V and 4 bases from J, with 9 bases between. The CDR3 consists of 14 residues. Germline lookup yields CDR1 SGHVS and CDR2 FQNEAQ. CDR3 DNA sequence: TGTGCCAGCAGCTTACTCGGCGGAAATCAGCCCCAGCATTTT. Translation gives CASSLLGGNQPQHF.

J is TRBJ2-7 and V is TRBV2, with D possibly matching TRBD1 (6 bases). The CDR3 extends over 19 amino acids. Germline V gene data show CDR1 as SNHLY and CDR2 as FYNNEI. The V and J ends lost 5 bases and 0 bases respectively, with 26 bases between them. CDR3 bases: TGTGCCAGCAGTTACTTAAGCCTAGGGACACAAAGGAGCTCCTACGAGCAGTACTTC. This sequence encodes CASSYLSLGTQRSSYEQYF.

The chain has TRBV28 and TRBJ2-3; TRBD2 matches 11 bases. The trim removed 5 bases at V and 2 bases at J, leaving 3 bases unmatched. Germline-derived CDR1 and CDR2 are MDHEN and SYDVKM. The CDR3 totals 15 residues. CDR3 loop: CASSPSGGTTDTQYF. As DNA, the CDR3 is TGTGCCAGCAGTCCTAGCGGGGGGACCACAGATACGCAGTATTTT.

The chain combines TRBV14 with TRBJ1-3, with D possibly matching TRBD1 (5 bases). The CDR3 contains 19 residues. Germline CDR1 SGHDN, CDR2 FVKESK. The V end was cut by 2 bases, the J end by 0 bases, with 20 bases between. The CDR3 is CASSQRGRGREGSGNTIYF. CDR3 coding DNA: TGTGCCAGCAGCCAACGGGGAAGGGGAAGAGAGGGCTCTGGAAACACCATATATTTT. The full variable domain, with the rest looked up from reference TRBV14 and TRBJ1-3, is EAGVTQFPSHSVIEKGQTVTLRCDPISGHDNLYWYRRVMGKEIKFLLHFVKESKQDESGMPNNRFLAERTGGTYSTLKVQPAELEDSGVYFCASSQRGRGREGSGNTIYFGEGSWLTVV.

V gene TRBV6-5 combines with J gene TRBJ2-2, with 8 bases that match TRBD2. This CDR3 comprises 16 residues. In germline, CDR1 is MNHEY, CDR2 SVGAGI. The V segment lost 3 bases and the J segment 6 bases; nucleotides outside the gene matches: 9. CDR3 nucleotides: TGTGCCAGCAGTTATCTAACTAGCGGTAGACCCGGGGAGCTGTTTTTT. This translates into CASSYLTSGRPGELFF.

The chain combines TRBV2 with TRBJ2-1, with 8 positions matching TRBD2. This CDR3 region has 13 residues. Germline V lookup: CDR1 SNHLY, CDR2 FYNNEI. Trimming took 8 bases from V and 0 from J; bases not matched to a gene: 0. CDR3 amino acids: CASGTSSYNEQFF. The CDR3 bases are TGTGCCAGCGGGACTAGCTCCTACAATGAGCAGTTCTTC.

This clone was seen more than once but under ten times. V gene TRBV6-1 combines with J gene TRBJ2-2, with D possibly matching TRBD1 (5 bases). From germline, CDR1 is MNHNS and CDR2 SASEGT. The CDR3 runs 15 residues. V was shortened by 4 bases and J by 0 bases, with 9 bases between the two germline ends. The DNA of the CDR3 is TGTGCCAGCAGTGTTACAGGAGCGAACACCGGGGAGCTGTTTTTT. Translated: CASSVTGANTGELFF.

On this clone: The same CDR3 can be traced to other DNA sequences in this sample. J is TRBJ2-1 and V is TRBV29-1; D is possibly TRBD2 (6 bases). CDR1 SQVTM and CDR2 ANQGSEA come from the germline V gene. Trimming left V 4 bases short and J 3 bases short, with 10 bases between. The CDR3 covers 13 residues. The CDR3 reads CSVAEGVYNEQFF. CDR3 sequence (DNA): TGCAGCGTTGCGGAGGGAGTCTACAATGAGCAGTTCTTC.

The rearrangement joins TRBV6-4 to TRBJ2-3; tentative D call: TRBD2 (6 bases). The CDR3 has 17 residues. The V gene's germline CDR1 is MRHNA and CDR2 SNTAGT. Trimming left V 4 bases short and J 2 bases short, with 19 bases between. CDR3: CASSGASGREPTDTQYF. The CDR3 nucleotides are TGTGCCAGCAGTGGCGCGTCTGGCCGGGAGCCCACAGATACGCAGTATTTT.